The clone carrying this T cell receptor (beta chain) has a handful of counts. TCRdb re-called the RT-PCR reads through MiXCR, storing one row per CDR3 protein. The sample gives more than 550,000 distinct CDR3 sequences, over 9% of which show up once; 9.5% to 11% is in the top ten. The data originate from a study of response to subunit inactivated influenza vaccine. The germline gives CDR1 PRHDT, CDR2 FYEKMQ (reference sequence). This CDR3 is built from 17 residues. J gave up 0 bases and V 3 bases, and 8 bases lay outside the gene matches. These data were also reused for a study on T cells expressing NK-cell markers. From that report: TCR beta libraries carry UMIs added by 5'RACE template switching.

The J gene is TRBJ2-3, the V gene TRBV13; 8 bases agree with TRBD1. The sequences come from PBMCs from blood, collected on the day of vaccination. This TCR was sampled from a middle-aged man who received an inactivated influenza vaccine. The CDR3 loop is CASSFETRTGSTDTQYF. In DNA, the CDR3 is TGTGCCAGCAGCTTCGAAACTAGGACAGGGAGCACAGATACGCAGTATTTT.